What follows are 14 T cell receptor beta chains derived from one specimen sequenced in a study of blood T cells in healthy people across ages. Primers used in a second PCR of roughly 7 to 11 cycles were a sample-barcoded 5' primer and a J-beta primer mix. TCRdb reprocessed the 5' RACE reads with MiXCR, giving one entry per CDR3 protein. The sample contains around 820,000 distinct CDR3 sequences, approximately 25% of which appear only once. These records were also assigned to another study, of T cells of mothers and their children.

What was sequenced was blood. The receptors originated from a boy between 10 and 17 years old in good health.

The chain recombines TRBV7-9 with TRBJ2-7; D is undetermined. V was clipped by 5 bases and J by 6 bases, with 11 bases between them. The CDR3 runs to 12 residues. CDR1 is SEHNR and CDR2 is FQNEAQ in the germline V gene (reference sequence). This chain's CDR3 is CASSTVLGEQYF. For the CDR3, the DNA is TGTGCCAGCAGCACAGTATTGGGCGAGCAGTACTTC. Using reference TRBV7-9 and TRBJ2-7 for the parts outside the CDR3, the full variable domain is DTGVSQNPRHKITKRGQNVTFRCDPISEHNRLYWYRQTLGQGPEFLTYFQNEAQLEKSRLLSDRFSAERPKGSFSTLEIQRTEQGDSAMYLCASSTVLGEQYFGPGTRLTVT.

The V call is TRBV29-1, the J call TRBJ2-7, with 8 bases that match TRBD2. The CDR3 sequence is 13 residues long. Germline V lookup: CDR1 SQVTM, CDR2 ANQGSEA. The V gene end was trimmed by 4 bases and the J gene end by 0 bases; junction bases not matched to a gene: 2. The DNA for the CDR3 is TGCAGCGTTGGCGGGAGGACCTCCTACGAGCAGTACTTC. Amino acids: CSVGGRTSYEQYF.

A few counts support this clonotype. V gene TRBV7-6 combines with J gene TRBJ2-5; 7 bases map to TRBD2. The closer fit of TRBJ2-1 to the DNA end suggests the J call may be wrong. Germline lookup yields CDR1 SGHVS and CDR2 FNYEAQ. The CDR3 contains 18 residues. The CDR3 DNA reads TGTGCCAGCAGCTTATTTCCCCTTCTGGGAGGGGCTTTCAATGAGCAGTTCTTC. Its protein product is CASSLFPLLGGAFNEQFF.

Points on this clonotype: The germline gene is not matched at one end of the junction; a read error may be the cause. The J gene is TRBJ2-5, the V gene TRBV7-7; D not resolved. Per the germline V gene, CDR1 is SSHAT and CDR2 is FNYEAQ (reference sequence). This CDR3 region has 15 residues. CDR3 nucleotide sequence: TGTGCTAGCAGCCATATCTCCCTCCGAGGTGGGACCCAGTACTTC. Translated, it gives CASSHISLRGGTQYF.

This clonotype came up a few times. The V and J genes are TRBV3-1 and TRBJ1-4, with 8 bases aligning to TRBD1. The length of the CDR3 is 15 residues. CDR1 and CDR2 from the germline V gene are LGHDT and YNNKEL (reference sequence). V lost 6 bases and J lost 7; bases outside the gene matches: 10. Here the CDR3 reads CASRRQGAAVEKLFF. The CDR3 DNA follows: TGTGCCAGCAGACGCCAGGGGGCGGCGGTTGAAAAACTGTTTTTT.

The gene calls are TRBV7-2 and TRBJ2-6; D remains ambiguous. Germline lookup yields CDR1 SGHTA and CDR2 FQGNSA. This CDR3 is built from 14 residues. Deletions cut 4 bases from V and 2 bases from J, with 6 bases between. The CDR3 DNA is TGTGCCAGCAGCTGGGCAGCTGGGGCCAACGTCCTGACTTTC. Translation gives CASSWAAGANVLTF.

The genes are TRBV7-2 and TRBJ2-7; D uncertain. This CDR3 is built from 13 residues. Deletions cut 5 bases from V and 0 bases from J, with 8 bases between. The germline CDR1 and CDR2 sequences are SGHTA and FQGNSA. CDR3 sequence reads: CASSVDNSYEQYF. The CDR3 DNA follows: TGTGCCAGCAGCGTCGACAACTCCTACGAGCAGTACTTC.

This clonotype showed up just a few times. The CDR3 sequence is CASSSRGQGVLDTEAFF. The CDR3 bases are TGTGCCAGCAGTTCCCGGGGACAGGGAGTTTTGGACACTGAAGCTTTCTTT. This sequence joins TRBV6-2 or TRBV6-3 and TRBJ1-1; 9 bases are shared with TRBD1. Germline V lookup: CDR1 MNHEY, CDR2 SVGEGT. After removal of 4 bases from V and 3 bases from J, the junction contained 12 bases not matched to a gene. The CDR3 is 17 amino acids.

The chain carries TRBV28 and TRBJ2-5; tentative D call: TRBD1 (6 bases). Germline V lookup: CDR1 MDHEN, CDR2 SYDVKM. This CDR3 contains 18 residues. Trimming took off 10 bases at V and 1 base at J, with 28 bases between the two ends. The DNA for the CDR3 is TGTGCCACCGCCCCTACAGGGTTCGTTCTAGGACTCCAAGAGACCCAGTACTTC. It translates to CATAPTGFVLGLQETQYF.

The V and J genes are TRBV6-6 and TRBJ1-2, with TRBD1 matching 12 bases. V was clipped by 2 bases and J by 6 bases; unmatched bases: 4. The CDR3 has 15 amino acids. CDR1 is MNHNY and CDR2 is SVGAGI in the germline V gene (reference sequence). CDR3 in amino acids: CASSYGTGGPDGYTF. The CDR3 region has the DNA TGTGCCAGCAGTTACGGGACAGGGGGCCCGGATGGCTACACCTTC.

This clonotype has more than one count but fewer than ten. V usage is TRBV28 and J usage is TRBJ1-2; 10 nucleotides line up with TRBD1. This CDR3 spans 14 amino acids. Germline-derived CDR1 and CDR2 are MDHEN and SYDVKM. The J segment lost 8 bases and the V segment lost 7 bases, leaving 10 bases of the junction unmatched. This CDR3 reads CASTQDRGYQGYTF. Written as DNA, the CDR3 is TGTGCCAGCACCCAGGACAGGGGGTATCAAGGCTACACCTTC.

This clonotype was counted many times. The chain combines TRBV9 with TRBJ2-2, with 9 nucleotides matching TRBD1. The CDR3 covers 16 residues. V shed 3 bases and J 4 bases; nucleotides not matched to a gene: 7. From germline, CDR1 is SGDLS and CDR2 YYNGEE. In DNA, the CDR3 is TGTGCCAGCAGCGGGCTGGGACAGGGAGTCACCGGGGAGCTGTTTTTT. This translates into CASSGLGQGVTGELFF.

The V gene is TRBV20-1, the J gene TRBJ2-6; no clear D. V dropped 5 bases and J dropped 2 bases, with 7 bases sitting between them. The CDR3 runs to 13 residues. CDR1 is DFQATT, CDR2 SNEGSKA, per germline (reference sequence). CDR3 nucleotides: TGCAGTGCTCCAAGAACTGGGGCCAACGTCCTGACTTTC. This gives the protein CSAPRTGANVLTF.

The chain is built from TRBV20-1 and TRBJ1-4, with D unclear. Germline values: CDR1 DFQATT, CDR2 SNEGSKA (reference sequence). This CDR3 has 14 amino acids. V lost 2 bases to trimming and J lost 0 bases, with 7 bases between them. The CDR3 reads CSARIWATNEKLFF. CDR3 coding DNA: TGCAGTGCTAGAATTTGGGCAACTAATGAAAAACTGTTTTTT.